This is a list of T cell receptor beta chains from one sample in a study of TIL therapy for anti-PD-1-resistant metastatic lung cancer. Produced via immunoSEQ multiplex PCR; TCRdb's table is partial and in-frame only. This table holds about 20,000 clones, about 70% found once. The sample here was blood, taken at baseline. The receptors come from a person aged 25-80 years with non-small cell lung cancer. CDR3s include the opening cysteine and the closing phenylalanine or tryptophan. The order of the fields is D gene, clone size, V gene, J gene, CDR3 length, CDR3 protein, CDR3 DNA. A D gene is named only where the DNA matches it firmly. Not every row has a clone size; where given, it reads once, few, many or a size class.

.	.	TRBV10-3	TRBJ2-7	15	CAISESTGFVYEQYF	TGTGCCATCAGTGAGTCTACAGGGTTCGTCTACGAGCAGTACTTC
.	.	TRBV19	TRBJ1-4	17	CASNTLEVKPTNEKLFF	TGTGCCAGTAACACACTTGAAGTTAAGCCTACTAATGAAAAACTGTTTTTT
.	.	TRBV10-3	TRBJ1-5	14	CAISESGTLQPQHF	TGTGCCATCAGTGAGTCAGGGACCCTTCAGCCCCAGCATTTT
.	few	TRBV18	TRBJ1-2	12	CASSPNTYGYTF	TGTGCCAGCTCACCGAACACCTATGGCTACACCTTC
.	few	TRBV27	TRBJ1-1	15	CASSPRDGLNTEAFF	TGTGCCAGCAGTCCCCGGGACGGATTGAACACTGAAGCTTTCTTT
TRBD1	.	TRBV7-2	TRBJ1-2	16	CASSPRSLDRAYGYTF	TGTGCCAGCAGCCCCAGATCTTTAGACAGGGCCTATGGCTACACCTTC
.	.	TRBV12-3/TRBV12-4	TRBJ1-5	13	CASSFKDNQPQHF	TGTGCCAGCAGTTTCAAGGACAATCAGCCCCAGCATTTT
.	.	TRBV5-1	TRBJ1-2	13	CASSLQALYGYTF	TGCGCCAGCAGCTTGCAGGCGCTCTATGGCTACACCTTC
TRBD2	.	TRBV4-1	TRBJ2-2	18	CASSQDRLAGAPTGELFF	TGCGCCAGCAGCCAAGATAGGCTAGCGGGGGCACCCACCGGGGAGCTGTTTTTT
.	.	TRBV25-1	TRBJ1-6	16	CASSDGRGPYNSPLHF	TGTGCCAGCAGTGACGGGCGGGGACCCTATAATTCACCCCTCCACTTT